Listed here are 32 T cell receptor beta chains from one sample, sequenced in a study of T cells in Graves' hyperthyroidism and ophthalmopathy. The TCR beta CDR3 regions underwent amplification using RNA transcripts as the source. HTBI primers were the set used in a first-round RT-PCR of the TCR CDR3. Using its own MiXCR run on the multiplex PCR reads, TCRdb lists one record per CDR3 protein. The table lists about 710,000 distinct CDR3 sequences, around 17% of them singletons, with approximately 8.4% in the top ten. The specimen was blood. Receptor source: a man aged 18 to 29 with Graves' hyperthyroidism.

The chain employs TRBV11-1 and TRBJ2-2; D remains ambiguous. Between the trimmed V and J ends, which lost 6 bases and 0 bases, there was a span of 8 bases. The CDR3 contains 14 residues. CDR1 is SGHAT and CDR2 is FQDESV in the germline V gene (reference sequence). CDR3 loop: CASSPLTNTGELFF. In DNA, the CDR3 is TGTGCCAGCAGTCCCCTAACGAACACCGGGGAGCTGTTTTTT.

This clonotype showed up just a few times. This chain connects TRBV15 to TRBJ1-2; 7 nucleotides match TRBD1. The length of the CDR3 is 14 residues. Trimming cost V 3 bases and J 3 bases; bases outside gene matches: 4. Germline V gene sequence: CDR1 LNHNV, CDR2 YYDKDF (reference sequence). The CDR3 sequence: CATSSQGGDYGYTF. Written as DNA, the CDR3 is TGTGCCACCAGCAGCCAGGGGGGGGACTATGGCTACACCTTC.

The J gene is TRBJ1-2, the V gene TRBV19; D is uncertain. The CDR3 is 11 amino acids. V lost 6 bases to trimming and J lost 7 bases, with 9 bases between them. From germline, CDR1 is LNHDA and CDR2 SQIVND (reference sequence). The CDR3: CASRSSGGYTF. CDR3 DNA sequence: TGTGCCAGTAGGTCCTCGGGTGGCTACACCTTC.

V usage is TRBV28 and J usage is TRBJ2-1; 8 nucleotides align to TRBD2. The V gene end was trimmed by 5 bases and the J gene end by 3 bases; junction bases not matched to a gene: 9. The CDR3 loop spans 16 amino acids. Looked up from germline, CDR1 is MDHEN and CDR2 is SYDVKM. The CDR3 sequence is CASSTSGLAHYNEQFF. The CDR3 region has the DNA TGTGCCAGCAGTACTAGCGGCCTAGCCCACTACAATGAGCAGTTCTTC.

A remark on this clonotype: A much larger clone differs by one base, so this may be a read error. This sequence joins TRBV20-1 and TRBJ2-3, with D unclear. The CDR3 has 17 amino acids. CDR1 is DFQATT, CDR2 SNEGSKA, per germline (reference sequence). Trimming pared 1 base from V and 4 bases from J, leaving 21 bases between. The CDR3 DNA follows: TGCAGTGCTAGAGGTCGCGGTCATACCCTCTACGCAGATACGCAGTATTTT. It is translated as CSARGRGHTLYADTQYF.

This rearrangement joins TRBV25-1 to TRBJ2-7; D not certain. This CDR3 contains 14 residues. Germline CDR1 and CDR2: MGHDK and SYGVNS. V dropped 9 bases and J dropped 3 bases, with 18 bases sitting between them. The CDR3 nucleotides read TGTGCCAGGGAACCCCTCGGACCGGGCTACGAGCAGTACTTC. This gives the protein CAREPLGPGYEQYF.

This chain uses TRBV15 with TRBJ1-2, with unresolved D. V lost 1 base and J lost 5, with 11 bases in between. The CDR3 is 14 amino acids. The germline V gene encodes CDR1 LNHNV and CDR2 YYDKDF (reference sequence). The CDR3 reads CATSRGETEYGYTF. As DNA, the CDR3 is TGTGCCACCAGCAGAGGGGAAACGGAGTATGGCTACACCTTC.

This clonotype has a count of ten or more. The CDR3 region is CAISEGRGIGRSYEQYF. In DNA, the CDR3 is TGTGCCATCAGTGAGGGGCGGGGGATAGGGCGCTCCTACGAGCAGTACTTC. The chain links TRBV10-3 to TRBJ2-7, with 7 positions matching TRBD2. Unmatched junction bases numbered 10, after V lost 2 bases and J lost 0 bases. The germline V gene has CDR1 ENHRY and CDR2 SYGVKD. There are 17 residues in the CDR3.

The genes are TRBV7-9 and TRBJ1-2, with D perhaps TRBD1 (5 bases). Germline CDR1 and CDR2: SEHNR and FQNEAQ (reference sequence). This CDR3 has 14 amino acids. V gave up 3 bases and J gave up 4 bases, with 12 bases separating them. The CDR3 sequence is CASSLSGEAYGYTF. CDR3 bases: TGTGCCAGCAGCTTGTCGGGGGAGGCCTATGGCTACACCTTC.

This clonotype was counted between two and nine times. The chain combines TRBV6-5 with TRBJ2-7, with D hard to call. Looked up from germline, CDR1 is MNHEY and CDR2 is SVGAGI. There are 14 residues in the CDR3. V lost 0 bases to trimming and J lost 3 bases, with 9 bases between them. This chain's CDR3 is CASSYSNRVYEQYF. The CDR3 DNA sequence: TGTGCCAGCAGTTACTCGAACAGAGTCTACGAGCAGTACTTC.

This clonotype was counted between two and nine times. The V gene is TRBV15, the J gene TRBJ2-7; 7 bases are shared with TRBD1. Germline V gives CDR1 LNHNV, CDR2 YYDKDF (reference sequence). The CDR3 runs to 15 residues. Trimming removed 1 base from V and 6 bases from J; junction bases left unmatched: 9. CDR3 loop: CATSRAPGTEPEQYF. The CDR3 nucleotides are TGTGCCACCAGCAGAGCCCCCGGGACAGAACCCGAGCAGTACTTC.

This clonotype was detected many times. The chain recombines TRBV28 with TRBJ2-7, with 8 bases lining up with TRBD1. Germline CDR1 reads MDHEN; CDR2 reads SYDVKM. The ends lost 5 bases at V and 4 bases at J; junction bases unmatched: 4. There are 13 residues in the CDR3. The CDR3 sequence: CASSVRGPYEQYF. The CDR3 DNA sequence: TGTGCCAGCAGTGTCAGGGGGCCGTACGAGCAGTACTTC.

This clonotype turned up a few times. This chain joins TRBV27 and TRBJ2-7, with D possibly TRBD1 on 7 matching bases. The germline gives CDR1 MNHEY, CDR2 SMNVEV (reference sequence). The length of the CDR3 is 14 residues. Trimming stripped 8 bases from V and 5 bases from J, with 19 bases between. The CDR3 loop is CASGTLDREDEQYF. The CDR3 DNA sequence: TGTGCCAGCGGGACCCTCGACAGGGAGGACGAGCAGTACTTC.

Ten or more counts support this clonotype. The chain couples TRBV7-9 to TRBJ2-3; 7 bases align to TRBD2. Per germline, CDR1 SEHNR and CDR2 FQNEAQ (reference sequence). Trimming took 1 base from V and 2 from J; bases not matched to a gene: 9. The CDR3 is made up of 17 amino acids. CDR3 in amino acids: CASSLVPGGSPTDTQYF. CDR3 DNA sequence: TGTGCCAGCAGCTTAGTTCCCGGCGGGAGCCCCACAGATACGCAGTATTTT.

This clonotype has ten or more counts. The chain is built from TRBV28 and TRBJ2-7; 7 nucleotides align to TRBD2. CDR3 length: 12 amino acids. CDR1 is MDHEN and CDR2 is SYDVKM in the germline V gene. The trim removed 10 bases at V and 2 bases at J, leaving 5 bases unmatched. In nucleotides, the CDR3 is TGTGCCATAACCAGCGGGACCTACGAGCAGTACTTC. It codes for CAITSGTYEQYF.

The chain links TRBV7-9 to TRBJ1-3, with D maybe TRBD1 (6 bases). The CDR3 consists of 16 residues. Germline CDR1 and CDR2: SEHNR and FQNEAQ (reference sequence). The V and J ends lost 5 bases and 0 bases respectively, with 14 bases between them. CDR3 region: CASSAGQFPSGNTIYF. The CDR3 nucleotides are TGTGCCAGCAGCGCCGGACAGTTCCCCTCTGGAAACACCATATATTTT.

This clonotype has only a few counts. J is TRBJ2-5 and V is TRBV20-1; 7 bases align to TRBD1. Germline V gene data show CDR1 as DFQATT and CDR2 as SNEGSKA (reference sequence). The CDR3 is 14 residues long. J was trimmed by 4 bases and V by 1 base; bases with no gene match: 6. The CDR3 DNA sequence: TGCAGTGCTAGAGGGGACAGCCTTGGAGAGACCCAGTACTTC. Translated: CSARGDSLGETQYF.

CDR3 sequence (DNA): TGTGCCAGCACCTTCGGGGGAGGAAACACCATATATTTT. This encodes CASTFGGGNTIYF. J is TRBJ1-3 and V is TRBV25-1; TRBD1 is a possible D gene (5 bases). Between the trimmed V and J ends, which lost 7 bases and 4 bases, there was a span of 11 bases. The CDR3 is 13 amino acids. In germline, CDR1 is MGHDK, CDR2 SYGVNS.

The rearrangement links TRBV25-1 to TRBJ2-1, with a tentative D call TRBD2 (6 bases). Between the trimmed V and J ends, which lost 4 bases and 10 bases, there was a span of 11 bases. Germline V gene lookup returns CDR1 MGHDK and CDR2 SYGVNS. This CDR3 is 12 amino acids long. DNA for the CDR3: TGTGCCAGCAGTGCAGGCGGAGGGGAGCAGTTCTTC. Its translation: CASSAGGGEQFF.

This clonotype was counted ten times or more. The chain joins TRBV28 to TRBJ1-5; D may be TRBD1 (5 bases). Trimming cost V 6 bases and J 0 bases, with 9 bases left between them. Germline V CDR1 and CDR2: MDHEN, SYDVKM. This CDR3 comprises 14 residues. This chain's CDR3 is CASSEQASNQPQHF. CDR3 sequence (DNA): TGTGCCAGCAGCGAACAGGCTAGCAATCAGCCCCAGCATTTT.

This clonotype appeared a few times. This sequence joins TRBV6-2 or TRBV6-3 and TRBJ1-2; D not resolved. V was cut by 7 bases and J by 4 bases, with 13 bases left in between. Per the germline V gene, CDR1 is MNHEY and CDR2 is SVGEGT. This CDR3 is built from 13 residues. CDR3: CASTLRQVYGYTF. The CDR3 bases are TGTGCCAGCACCCTCCGGCAGGTCTATGGCTACACCTTC.

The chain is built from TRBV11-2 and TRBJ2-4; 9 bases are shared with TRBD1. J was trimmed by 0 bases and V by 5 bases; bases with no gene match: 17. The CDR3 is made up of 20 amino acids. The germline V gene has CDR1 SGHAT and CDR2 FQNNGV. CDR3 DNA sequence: TGTGCCAGCAGCCTACGGGACAGGGAACTTCGAATTGTAGCCAAAAACATTCAGTACTTC. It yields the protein CASSLRDRELRIVAKNIQYF.

The CDR3 protein is CASSTSGGGNQPQHF. In nucleotides, the CDR3 is TGTGCCAGTAGTACGTCAGGGGGCGGAAATCAGCCCCAGCATTTT. The J gene is TRBJ1-5, the V gene TRBV19; 8 bases match TRBD1. The V gene end was trimmed by 4 bases and the J gene end by 4 bases; junction bases not matched to a gene: 6. The CDR3 loop spans 15 amino acids. Germline V gene data show CDR1 as LNHDA and CDR2 as SQIVND (reference sequence). The whole variable domain, filled in from reference TRBV19 and TRBJ1-5, reads DGGITQSPKYLFRKEGQNVTLSCEQNLNHDAMYWYRQDPGQGLRLIYYSQIVNDFQKGDIAEGYSVSREKKESFPLTVTSAQKNPTAFYLCASSTSGGGNQPQHFGDGTRLSIL.

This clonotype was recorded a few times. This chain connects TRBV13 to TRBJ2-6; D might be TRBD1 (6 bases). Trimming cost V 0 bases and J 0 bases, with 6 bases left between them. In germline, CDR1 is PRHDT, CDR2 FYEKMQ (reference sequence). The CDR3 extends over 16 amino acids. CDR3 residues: CASSLGTGSGANVLTF. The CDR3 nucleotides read TGTGCCAGCAGCTTAGGGACAGGCTCTGGGGCCAACGTCCTGACTTTC.

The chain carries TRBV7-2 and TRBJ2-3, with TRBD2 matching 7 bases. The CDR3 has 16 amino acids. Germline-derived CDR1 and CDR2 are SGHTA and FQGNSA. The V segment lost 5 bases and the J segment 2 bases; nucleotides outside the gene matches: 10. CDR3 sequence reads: CASSTTSAPATDTQYF. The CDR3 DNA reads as TGTGCCAGCAGCACTACTAGCGCGCCCGCCACAGATACGCAGTATTTT.

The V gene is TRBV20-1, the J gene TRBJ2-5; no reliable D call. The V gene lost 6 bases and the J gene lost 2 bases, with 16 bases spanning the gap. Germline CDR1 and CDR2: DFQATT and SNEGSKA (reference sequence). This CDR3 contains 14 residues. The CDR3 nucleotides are TGCAGTGCCGTTAAGACGGCTGGACAAGAGACCCAGTACTTC. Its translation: CSAVKTAGQETQYF.

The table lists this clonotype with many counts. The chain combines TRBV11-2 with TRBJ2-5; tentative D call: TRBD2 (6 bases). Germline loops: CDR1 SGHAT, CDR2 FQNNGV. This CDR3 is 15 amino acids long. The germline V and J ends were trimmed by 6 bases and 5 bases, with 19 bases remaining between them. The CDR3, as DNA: TGTGCCAGCAGGCGACTCAGGGCGGCGGGGGAGACCCAGTACTTC. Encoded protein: CASRRLRAAGETQYF.

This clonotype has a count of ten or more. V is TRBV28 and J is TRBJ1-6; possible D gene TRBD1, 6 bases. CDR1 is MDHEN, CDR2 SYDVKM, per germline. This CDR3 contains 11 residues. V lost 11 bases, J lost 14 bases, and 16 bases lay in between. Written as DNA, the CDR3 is TGTGCCTCCCTGGGGGCGAAGACCCTCCACTTT. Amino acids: CASLGAKTLHF.

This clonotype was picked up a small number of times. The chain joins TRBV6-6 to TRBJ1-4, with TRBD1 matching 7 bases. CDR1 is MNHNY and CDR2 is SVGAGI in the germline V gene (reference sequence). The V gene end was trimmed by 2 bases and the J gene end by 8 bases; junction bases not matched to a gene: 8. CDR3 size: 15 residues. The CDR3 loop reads CASSYGGTVDEKLFF. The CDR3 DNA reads TGTGCCAGCAGTTACGGTGGGACAGTTGACGAAAAACTGTTTTTT.

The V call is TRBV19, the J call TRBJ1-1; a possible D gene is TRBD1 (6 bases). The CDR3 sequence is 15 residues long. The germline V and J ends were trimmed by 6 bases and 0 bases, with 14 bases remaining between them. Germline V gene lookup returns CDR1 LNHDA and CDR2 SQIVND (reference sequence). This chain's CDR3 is CASRLTGMVNTEAFF. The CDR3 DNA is TGTGCCAGTAGGCTGACAGGAATGGTGAACACTGAAGCTTTCTTT. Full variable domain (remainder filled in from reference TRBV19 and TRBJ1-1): DGGITQSPKYLFRKEGQNVTLSCEQNLNHDAMYWYRQDPGQGLRLIYYSQIVNDFQKGDIAEGYSVSREKKESFPLTVTSAQKNPTAFYLCASRLTGMVNTEAFFGQGTRLTVV.

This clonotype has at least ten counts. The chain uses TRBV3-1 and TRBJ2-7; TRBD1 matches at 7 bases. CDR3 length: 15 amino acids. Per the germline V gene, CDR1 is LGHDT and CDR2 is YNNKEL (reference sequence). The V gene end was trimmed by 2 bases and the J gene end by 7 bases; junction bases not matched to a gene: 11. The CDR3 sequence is CASSQRQGAIWEQYF. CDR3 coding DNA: TGTGCCAGCAGCCAAAGACAGGGAGCCATCTGGGAGCAGTACTTC.

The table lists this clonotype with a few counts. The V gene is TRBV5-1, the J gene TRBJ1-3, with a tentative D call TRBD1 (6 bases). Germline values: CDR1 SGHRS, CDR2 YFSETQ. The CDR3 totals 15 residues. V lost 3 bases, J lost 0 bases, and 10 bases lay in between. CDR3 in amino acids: CASSSGDTSGNTIYF. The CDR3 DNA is TGCGCCAGCAGCTCGGGGGACACCTCTGGAAACACCATATATTTT.